The 22 T cell receptor beta chains below come from one sample, sequenced in a study of blood T cell repertoires in COVID-19. The table came from immunoSEQ multiplex PCR; TCRdb's copy has only in-frame clones and leaves some out. Altogether some 340,000 clones are present, 83% being singletons, with the ten largest covering about 4.8%. The sample taken for sequencing was PBMCs or T cells enriched from blood (not recorded which). The receptors here all came from a woman between 50 and 59 years old who had recovered from COVID-19.

The V and J genes are TRBV7-3 and TRBJ2-3; perhaps TRBD2 as D (7 bases). With 5 bases removed from V and 3 bases from J, the gap between germline ends came to 15 bases. CDR1 SGHTA and CDR2 FQGTGA come from the germline V gene. The CDR3 covers 15 residues. The CDR3 DNA sequence: TGTGCCAGCAGCCAGTCCGGGGGGCTGACAGATACGCAGTATTTT. It specifies CASSQSGGLTDTQYF.

This chain links TRBV24-1 with TRBJ1-5; D ambiguous. This CDR3 has 12 amino acids. Trimming shortened V by 8 bases and J by 5 bases, and 9 bases separated the two germline ends. Germline CDR1 KGHDR, CDR2 SFDVKD. This CDR3 reads CATNQFDQPQHF. As DNA, the CDR3 is TGTGCCACCAACCAGTTTGATCAGCCCCAGCATTTT.

V usage is TRBV5-1 and J usage is TRBJ1-2, with D possibly being TRBD1 (5 bases). The V gene lost 7 bases and the J gene lost 3 bases, with 10 bases spanning the gap. Germline CDR1 reads SGHRS; CDR2 reads YFSETQ. The CDR3 extends over 12 amino acids. As DNA, the CDR3 is TGCGCCAGCCGGGGGGACGACTATGGCTACACCTTC. This translates into CASRGDDYGYTF.

This clone was counted once. This chain joins TRBV18 and TRBJ1-2; the match to TRBD1 covers 8 bases. This CDR3 contains 19 residues. Germline trimming cut 1 base from V and 3 bases from J; bases unmatched to any gene: 16. Germline-derived CDR1 and CDR2 are KGHSH and LQKENI. The CDR3 DNA is TGTGCCAGCTCACCACGGTCCTCCCCAGGAACAGGGGGTGACTATGGCTACACCTTC. This gives the protein CASSPRSSPGTGGDYGYTF.

The V call is TRBV7-9, the J call TRBJ2-5; D is perhaps TRBD1 (5 bases). The CDR3 loop spans 16 amino acids. The V end was cut by 2 bases, the J end by 0 bases, with 13 bases between. The V gene's germline CDR1 is SEHNR and CDR2 FQNEAQ (reference sequence). CDR3 amino acids: CASSLRGDRNQETQYF. The CDR3, as DNA: TGTGCCAGCAGCTTACGCGGAGACAGAAACCAAGAGACCCAGTACTTC.

This chain connects TRBV5-1 to TRBJ2-6; D may be TRBD2 (5 bases). V was trimmed by 0 bases and J by 0 bases, leaving 7 bases between them. In germline, CDR1 is SGHRS, CDR2 YFSETQ. The CDR3 runs 16 residues. DNA for the CDR3: TGCGCCAGCAGCTTGGCCGCGGGCTCTGGGGCCAACGTCCTGACTTTC. The encoded protein is CASSLAAGSGANVLTF.

In the case of this clone: One end of the junction varies from germline; a read error may be responsible. The V gene is TRBV6-2 or TRBV6-3, the J gene TRBJ2-1, with TRBD1 identical over 7 bases. Per the germline V gene, CDR1 is MNHEY and CDR2 is SVGEGT. CDR3 size: 15 residues. This chain's CDR3 is CASSDSQGAYNEQFF. In nucleotides, the CDR3 is TGTGCCAGCAGTGACTCGCAGGGGGCCTACAATGAGCAGTTCTTC.

The chain recombines TRBV14 with TRBJ2-2, with 8 bases matching TRBD2. This CDR3 region has 14 residues. From germline, CDR1 is SGHDN and CDR2 FVKESK. The trim removed 1 base at V and 13 bases at J, leaving 8 bases unmatched. The chain's CDR3 is CASSQVTGTSRLFF. As DNA, the CDR3 is TGTGCCAGCAGCCAAGTAACCGGGACTAGTAGGCTGTTTTTT.

Turning to this clone: An end of the junction does not agree with germline; a read error may underlie this. The rearrangement links TRBV6-1 to TRBJ1-2, with TRBD1 matching over 7 bases. The CDR3 is made up of 13 amino acids. The germline CDR1 and CDR2 sequences are MNHNS and SASEGT. This CDR3 is CAGSEATGQGYTF. The DNA of the CDR3 is TGTGCCGGCAGTGAAGCGACAGGGCAGGGCTACACCTTC.

In the case of this clone: One end of the junction is discordant with germline, which a read error may explain. This chain connects TRBV11-2 to TRBJ1-1; D is unclear. The CDR3 has 8 residues. Germline values: CDR1 SGHAT, CDR2 FQNNGV. The CDR3 loop is CASSQRAF. As DNA, the CDR3 is TGTGCCAGCAGTCAGCGAGCATTT.

The V gene is TRBV28, the J gene TRBJ1-2, with unresolved D. Deletions cut 1 base from V and 5 bases from J, with 11 bases between. Germline CDR1 is MDHEN and CDR2 is SYDVKM. This CDR3 comprises 14 residues. CDR3 nucleotides: TGTGCCAGCAGTTTATTATTGGGGAGTTATGGCTACACCTTC. This encodes CASSLLLGSYGYTF.

Concerning this clone: The junction shows a germline mismatch at one end, possibly a read error. The chain is built from TRBV2 and TRBJ1-2; 7 positions agree with TRBD1. This CDR3 comprises 15 residues. Germline V gives CDR1 SNHLY, CDR2 FYNNEI. The CDR3 DNA is TGTGCCAGCAGCGAAGGGACAGCGGCTAACTATGGCTACACCTTC. Translated: CASSEGTAANYGYTF.

The rearrangement uses TRBV11-2 and TRBJ1-6, with 7 bases aligning to TRBD1. The CDR3 contains 16 residues. Trimming at V came to 1 base and at J to 5 bases, leaving 5 bases not matched to a gene. Germline V gene lookup returns CDR1 SGHAT and CDR2 FQNNGV. In DNA, the CDR3 is TGTGCCAGCAGCTTAGTACAGGGGCAAAATAATTCACCCCTCCACTTT. Translation: CASSLVQGQNNSPLHF.

In regard to this clone: At the DNA level, this CDR3 is encoded by other sequences in the same sample as well. J is TRBJ1-1 and V is TRBV5-1, with 7 bases aligning to TRBD1. The CDR3 is 13 residues long. Trimming removed 3 bases from V and 5 bases from J; junction bases left unmatched: 4. The V gene's germline CDR1 is SGHRS and CDR2 YFSETQ. CDR3 in amino acids: CASSSAGGTEAFF. CDR3 DNA: TGCGCCAGCAGCTCTGCAGGGGGGACTGAAGCTTTCTTT.

The chain recombines TRBV13 with TRBJ1-2, with D tentatively TRBD1 (6 bases). The V gene lost 3 bases and the J gene lost 7 bases, with 12 bases spanning the gap. This CDR3 region has 13 residues. Germline V gene sequence: CDR1 PRHDT, CDR2 FYEKMQ (reference sequence). The CDR3 region is CASSFSGAAGYTF. CDR3 coding DNA: TGTGCCAGCAGCTTTTCAGGGGCCGCTGGCTACACCTTC. Full variable domain (outside the CDR3, taken from reference TRBV13 and TRBJ1-2): AAGVIQSPRHLIKEKRETATLKCYPIPRHDTVYWYQQGPGQDPQFLISFYEKMQSDKGSIPDRFSAQQFSDYHSELNMSSLELGDSALYFCASSFSGAAGYTFGSGTRLTVV.

The chain carries TRBV6-1 and TRBJ2-4, with TRBD1 matching over 7 bases. The CDR3 is made up of 17 amino acids. V gave up 1 base and J gave up 0 bases; unmatched junction bases: 6. Germline assignment: CDR1 MNHNS and CDR2 SASEGT. For the CDR3, the DNA is TGTGCCAGCAGTGAAGTGGCCAGGGGGATAGCCAAAAACATTCAGTACTTC. It yields the protein CASSEVARGIAKNIQYF.

This chain connects TRBV7-9 to TRBJ2-1; D perhaps matches TRBD2 (5 bases). This CDR3 region has 13 residues. Trimming took 5 bases from V and 15 from J, leaving 20 bases between them. CDR1 is SEHNR and CDR2 is FQNEAQ in the germline V gene (reference sequence). CDR3 nucleotide sequence: TGTGCCAGCAGCCTTAGTGGCTCTTTCGAGGGGTTCTTC. Its protein is CASSLSGSFEGFF. Full variable domain (rest looked up from reference TRBV7-9 and TRBJ2-1): DTGVSQNPRHKITKRGQNVTFRCDPISEHNRLYWYRQTLGQGPEFLTYFQNEAQLEKSRLLSDRFSAERPKGSFSTLEIQRTEQGDSAMYLCASSLSGSFEGFFGPGTRLTVL.

The chain recombines TRBV7-2 with TRBJ1-5; D is unclear. V lost 5 bases to trimming and J lost 8 bases, with 13 bases between them. The CDR3 consists of 13 residues. The germline V gene has CDR1 SGHTA and CDR2 FQGNSA. Written as DNA, the CDR3 is TGTGCCAGCAGCCGTTCCCTTCGGGAGCCCCAGCATTTT. It encodes CASSRSLREPQHF.

This clone appeared a few times. V gene TRBV29-1 combines with J gene TRBJ1-3; 7 bases are shared with TRBD1. From germline, CDR1 is SQVTM and CDR2 ANQGSEA. The CDR3 is made up of 13 amino acids. Trimming at V came to 4 bases and at J to 3 bases, leaving 3 bases not matched to a gene. The CDR3 reads CSVVRGDGNTIYF. DNA for the CDR3: TGCAGCGTTGTCAGGGGGGATGGAAACACCATATATTTT.

V is TRBV6-5 and J is TRBJ1-5; D call uncertain. V lost 5 bases to trimming and J lost 10 bases, with 15 bases between them. CDR1 and CDR2 (germline): MNHEY, SVGAGI. The CDR3 sequence is 13 residues long. In DNA form, the CDR3 reads TGTGCCAGCAGTCAGGCGGGGAGAGGCCCCCAGCATTTT. This gives the protein CASSQAGRGPQHF.

V and J are TRBV28 and TRBJ2-3; weak D call: TRBD2 (5 bases). CDR1 MDHEN and CDR2 SYDVKM come from the germline V gene. Trimming removed 5 bases at V and 8 bases at J, with 17 bases between. This CDR3 spans 14 amino acids. The CDR3 sequence is CASSPPGEVVTQYF. The CDR3 DNA reads TGTGCCAGCAGTCCCCCCGGGGAAGTAGTTACGCAGTATTTT.

CDR3 region: CASSRRTGGVDYGYTF. The DNA of the CDR3 is TGTGCCAGTAGTAGGAGGACAGGGGGGGTAGACTATGGCTACACCTTC. The chain recombines TRBV19 with TRBJ1-2, with TRBD1 identical over 10 bases. Losses at the gene ends were 4 bases for V and 3 bases for J; bases not matched to a gene: 8. CDR1 LNHDA and CDR2 SQIVND come from the germline V gene (reference sequence). The CDR3 sequence is 16 residues long.